The 25 T cell receptor beta chains below come from one sample, sequenced in a study of somatic mutations in cytotoxic T cells in rheumatoid arthritis. Sequencing used immunoSEQ multiplex PCR; TCRdb keeps in-frame clones, though not all of them. The sample has about 30,000 clones, approximately 85% seen once; the top ten hold approximately 8%. The sequencing sample was made of CD8+ T cells sorted from blood. Receptor source: an adult with rheumatoid arthritis.

This clone appeared a single time. The rearrangement uses TRBV5-1 and TRBJ2-7, with D tentatively TRBD2 (7 bases). The CDR3 totals 15 residues. The germline V gene encodes CDR1 SGHRS and CDR2 YFSETQ. Trimming cost V 3 bases and J 3 bases, with 16 bases left between them. CDR3 region: CASSSLEGGRYEQYF. CDR3 bases: TGCGCCAGCAGCTCCTTGGAGGGGGGGCGCTACGAGCAGTACTTC. Full variable domain (outside the CDR3, taken from reference TRBV5-1 and TRBJ2-7): KAGVTQTPRYLIKTRGQQVTLSCSPISGHRSVSWYQQTPGQGLQFLFEYFSETQRNKGNFPGRFSGRQFSNSRSEMNVSTLELGDSALYLCASSSLEGGRYEQYFGPGTRLTVT.

The J gene is TRBJ2-5, the V gene TRBV1; TRBD2, the table's D call, was not compared with the DNA. TRBV1 is labeled a pseudogene. There are 14 residues in the CDR3. CDR3 bases: TGCACCAGCAGCCATCGTCACAGAGGGGAGACCCAGTACTTC. It is translated as CTSSHRHRGETQYF.

This sequence joins TRBV29-1 and TRBJ1-4; no definite D call. The V and J ends lost 5 bases and 4 bases respectively, with 17 bases between them. Per the germline V gene, CDR1 is SQVTM and CDR2 is ANQGSEA. This CDR3 has 15 amino acids. For the CDR3, the DNA is TGCAGCGTTTCCAAGGAGGGCTCCCGTAATGAAAAACTGTTTTTT. It is translated as CSVSKEGSRNEKLFF.

The chain employs TRBV13 and TRBJ1-1, with TRBD1 identical over 7 bases. The CDR3 contains 14 residues. V trimming: 5 bases; J trimming: 1 base; junction bases outside the gene matches: 4. Germline loops: CDR1 PRHDT, CDR2 FYEKMQ (reference sequence). CDR3 loop: CASSARTGNTEAFF. In nucleotides, the CDR3 is TGTGCCAGCAGCGCAAGGACAGGGAACACTGAAGCTTTCTTT.

This rearrangement joins TRBV13 to TRBJ2-3; no clear D gene. CDR3 length equals 16 residues. Trimming took off 1 base at V and 4 bases at J, with 15 bases between the two ends. Germline V lookup: CDR1 PRHDT, CDR2 FYEKMQ (reference sequence). The CDR3 DNA follows: TGTGCCAGCAGCTTAGTCGGTAACAGTTATGCAGATACGCAGTATTTT. It is translated as CASSLVGNSYADTQYF.

The chain combines TRBV7-2 with TRBJ2-2, with D unclear. Deletions cut 5 bases from V and 4 bases from J, with 5 bases between. CDR1 is SGHTA and CDR2 is FQGNSA in the germline V gene. The CDR3 runs to 12 residues. CDR3 sequence: CASSHPTGELFF. The CDR3 DNA reads TGTGCCAGCAGCCACCCCACCGGGGAGCTGTTTTTT.

This clone was picked up one time. The chain is built from TRBV6-5 and TRBJ2-2, with 11 bases identical to TRBD2. Germline V gene data show CDR1 as MNHEY and CDR2 as SVGAGI. Losses at the gene ends were 4 bases for V and 5 bases for J; bases not matched to a gene: 3. The CDR3 spans 15 residues. This CDR3 reads CASSSSGGPTGELFF. The CDR3 DNA follows: TGTGCCAGCAGTTCTAGCGGGGGGCCTACCGGGGAGCTGTTTTTT.

J is TRBJ2-1 and V is TRBV9, with unresolved D. The germline CDR1 and CDR2 sequences are SGDLS and YYNGEE. The CDR3 has 15 residues. Trimming removed 0 bases from V and 9 bases from J, with 16 bases in between. This CDR3 reads CASSVATGYGTEQFF. The CDR3 DNA reads as TGTGCCAGCAGCGTAGCTACCGGGTATGGCACTGAGCAGTTCTTC.

The gene calls are TRBV11-2 and TRBJ1-2, with a possible D match to TRBD1 (5 bases). Per germline, CDR1 SGHAT and CDR2 FQNNGV. Trimming shortened V by 7 bases and J by 0 bases, and 12 bases separated the two germline ends. CDR3 size: 14 residues. CDR3 sequence: CASTLDISNYGYTF. The CDR3 DNA follows: TGTGCCAGCACCCTGGACATTTCTAACTATGGCTACACCTTC.

The gene calls are TRBV7-9 and TRBJ2-5; TRBD2 aligns across 9 bases. Unmatched junction bases numbered 11, after V lost 4 bases and J lost 5 bases. Germline values: CDR1 SEHNR, CDR2 FQNEAQ (reference sequence). The CDR3 has 16 residues. As DNA, the CDR3 is TGTGCCAGCAGCTCTCCCGCCGGGACTAGCAGGGAGACCCAGTACTTC. It specifies CASSSPAGTSRETQYF.

The V call is TRBV27, the J call TRBJ1-1; TRBD1 matches 10 bases. The germline V gene has CDR1 MNHEY and CDR2 SMNVEV (reference sequence). CDR3 length equals 14 residues. With V trimmed by 4 bases and J by 11 bases, 10 bases remained unmatched. The DNA for the CDR3 is TGTGCCAGCAGTTCCTCTGGACAGGGGGGAGAGGCTTTCTTT. It translates to CASSSSGQGGEAFF.

This chain links TRBV13 with TRBJ1-5; TRBD1 might be the D (5 bases). Germline CDR1 PRHDT, CDR2 FYEKMQ (reference sequence). V was clipped by 4 bases and J by 3 bases, with 13 bases between them. This CDR3 has 15 residues. CDR3 nucleotides: TGTGCCAGCAGCTCACGCTGGGGACCCAATCAGCCCCAGCATTTT. Translated, it gives CASSSRWGPNQPQHF.

The J gene is TRBJ2-3, the V gene TRBV29-1; D not certain. This CDR3 contains 13 residues. V gave up 7 bases and J gave up 0 bases, with 11 bases separating them. CDR1 and CDR2 (germline): SQVTM, ANQGSEA. CDR3 bases: TGCAGCGCGGGTCGGCTTAGCACAGATACGCAGTATTTT. Its translation: CSAGRLSTDTQYF.

The rearrangement links TRBV6-5 to TRBJ2-3, with 7 bases fitting TRBD1. There are 16 residues in the CDR3. Germline V gene sequence: CDR1 MNHEY, CDR2 SVGAGI. The ends lost 4 bases at V and 1 base at J; junction bases unmatched: 8. As DNA, the CDR3 is TGTGCCAGCAGTTTACTACAGGGGCCGGGCACAGATACGCAGTATTTT. Translating it yields CASSLLQGPGTDTQYF.

The chain links TRBV4-1 to TRBJ1-2; no clear D gene. CDR3 length: 15 residues. V lost 1 base and J 0 bases, leaving 9 bases between the germline ends. Per germline, CDR1 MGHRA and CDR2 YSYEKL. CDR3 region: CASSQGQATNYGYTF. CDR3 coding DNA: TGCGCCAGCAGCCAAGGTCAGGCCACTAACTATGGCTACACCTTC.

J is TRBJ2-1 and V is TRBV19; D not resolved. The CDR3 spans 13 residues. The germline V and J ends were trimmed by 8 bases and 0 bases, with 8 bases remaining between them. Per the germline V gene, CDR1 is LNHDA and CDR2 is SQIVND (reference sequence). The CDR3 region is CASAAVSYNEQFF. DNA of the CDR3: TGTGCCAGTGCGGCGGTCTCCTACAATGAGCAGTTCTTC.

J is TRBJ2-1 and V is TRBV6-5; 7 nucleotides line up with TRBD2. The V and J ends lost 5 bases and 3 bases, in that order; junction bases with no gene match: 4. CDR1 is MNHEY, CDR2 SVGAGI, per germline. The CDR3 is 14 amino acids. The CDR3 region is CASSRRESYNEQFF. The CDR3 bases are TGTGCCAGCAGTAGGCGGGAGAGCTACAATGAGCAGTTCTTC.

The chain has TRBV6-5 and TRBJ1-1, with D possibly TRBD1 on 5 matching bases. The V gene's germline CDR1 is MNHEY and CDR2 SVGAGI. The CDR3 is made up of 16 amino acids. The V gene lost 4 bases and the J gene lost 6 bases, with 21 bases spanning the gap. The CDR3 DNA is TGTGCCAGCAGTTCTCCGGGACTCCCGAAGGGCGCTGAAGCTTTCTTT. Residues: CASSSPGLPKGAEAFF.

CDR3 coding DNA: TGCGCCAGCAGCCAACGAGGAGAGGCAGACTACAATGAGCAGTTCTTC. Protein: CASSQRGEADYNEQFF. The chain uses TRBV4-1 and TRBJ2-1; no reliable D call. The V end was cut by 2 bases, the J end by 3 bases, with 14 bases between. Germline V gene lookup returns CDR1 MGHRA and CDR2 YSYEKL. The CDR3 covers 16 residues.

This clone has only one observation. V and J are TRBV27 and TRBJ2-4; 9 bases match TRBD2. CDR1 and CDR2 (germline): MNHEY, SMNVEV (reference sequence). After removal of 6 bases from V and 3 bases from J, the junction contained 6 bases not matched to a gene. The length of the CDR3 is 15 residues. The CDR3 bases are TGTGCCAGCAGCCTGGGACTAGCCAACAAAAACATTCAGTACTTC. It codes for CASSLGLANKNIQYF.

This chain connects TRBV5-1 to TRBJ1-1, with no clear D. Germline assignment: CDR1 SGHRS and CDR2 YFSETQ. This CDR3 comprises 13 residues. Trimming pared 5 bases from V and 3 bases from J, leaving 11 bases between. The CDR3 here is CASSTYGDTEAFF. In DNA, the CDR3 is TGCGCCAGCAGTACGTATGGGGACACTGAAGCTTTCTTT.

The rearrangement uses TRBV27 and TRBJ2-3, with 11 positions matching TRBD2. The CDR3 length is 14 residues. The germline V gene has CDR1 MNHEY and CDR2 SMNVEV (reference sequence). The junction had 4 bases not matched to a gene; V was cut back by 6 bases and J by 5 bases. The CDR3 sequence is CASRELAGEDTQYF. The CDR3 region has the DNA TGTGCCAGCAGGGAACTAGCGGGGGAAGATACGCAGTATTTT.

The V call is TRBV27, the J call TRBJ2-5, with D uncertain. This CDR3 is built from 13 residues. CDR1 and CDR2 (germline): MNHEY, SMNVEV (reference sequence). Between the trimmed V and J ends, which lost 6 bases and 5 bases, there was a span of 13 bases. The CDR3, as DNA: TGTGCCAGCAGAGGCCCTTCATGGGAGACCCAGTACTTC. Encoded protein: CASRGPSWETQYF.

The CDR3 loop reads CAWATGPRMNIQYF. In DNA, the CDR3 is TGTGCCTGGGCGACAGGGCCCCGCATGAACATTCAGTACTTC. The chain has TRBV30 and TRBJ2-4; 7 nucleotides line up with TRBD1. With 5 bases clipped from V and 7 bases from J, the junction kept 11 bases outside the gene matches. In germline, CDR1 is GTSNPN, CDR2 SVGIG (reference sequence). The length of the CDR3 is 14 residues. Full variable domain (outside the CDR3, taken from reference TRBV30 and TRBJ2-4): SQTIHQWPATLVQPVGSPLSLECTVEGTSNPNLYWYRQAAGRGLQLLFYSVGIGQISSEVPQNLSASRPQDRQFILSSKKLLLSDSGFYLCAWATGPRMNIQYFGAGTRLSVL.

The chain carries TRBV30 and TRBJ1-4; D unclear. Germline CDR1 GTSNPN, CDR2 SVGIG (reference sequence). Trimming removed 2 bases from V and 8 bases from J, with 12 bases in between. The CDR3 spans 13 residues. The CDR3 protein is CAWSPRVKEKLFF. Written as DNA, the CDR3 is TGTGCCTGGAGTCCAAGGGTCAAAGAAAAACTGTTTTTT.